What follows describes a single T cell receptor (beta chain). Donors were grouped by their self-reported clinical history. Original analysis: By means of reference gene primer amplification, nucleated cell counts were estimated. Profiling relied on immunoSEQ multiplex PCR, and the TCRdb table lists in-frame clones only, not all of them. For V, J and clone size, that table is used; D and trimming come from the DNA. The sample comprises under 300,000 clones, 88% of which are singletons, and around 3% rests with the top ten. This entry is derived from a study of blood T cell repertoires in COVID-19. Study in general: Material from acute and convalescent COVID-19 was sourced from the United States, Italy and Spain. PBMCs, B-cell-depleted T cells, or T cells were the source of the cDNA or gDNA that made up the material.

In germline, CDR1 is MNHEY, CDR2 SVGAGI. J was trimmed by 7 bases and V by 10 bases; bases with no gene match: 13. The CDR3 length is 14 residues. The sample was PBMCs or T cells enriched from blood (not recorded which). The chain employs TRBV6-5 and TRBJ2-1; 7 bases match TRBD2. The sequence was obtained from a woman aged 40 to 49 who had been exposed to COVID-19. DNA of the CDR3: TGTGCCACCAGGTCGGGAGGTTTTTGGAATGAGCAGTTCTTC. Its translation: CATRSGGFWNEQFF.